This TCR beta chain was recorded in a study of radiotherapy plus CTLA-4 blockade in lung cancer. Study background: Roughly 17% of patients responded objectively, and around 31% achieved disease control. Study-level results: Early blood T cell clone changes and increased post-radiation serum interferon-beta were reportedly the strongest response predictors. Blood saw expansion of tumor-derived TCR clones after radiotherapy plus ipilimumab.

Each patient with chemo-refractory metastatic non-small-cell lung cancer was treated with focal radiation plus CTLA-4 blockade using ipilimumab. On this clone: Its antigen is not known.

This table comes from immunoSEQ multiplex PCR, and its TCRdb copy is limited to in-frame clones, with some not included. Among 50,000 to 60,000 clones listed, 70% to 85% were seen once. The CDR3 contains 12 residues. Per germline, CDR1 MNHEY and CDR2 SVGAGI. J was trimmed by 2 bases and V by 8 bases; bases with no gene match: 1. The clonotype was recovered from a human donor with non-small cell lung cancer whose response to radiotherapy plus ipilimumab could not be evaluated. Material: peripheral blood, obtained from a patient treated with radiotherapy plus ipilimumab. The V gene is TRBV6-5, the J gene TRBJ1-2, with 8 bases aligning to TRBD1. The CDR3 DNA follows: TGTGCCAGCGGGACAGGAAACTATGGCTACACCTTC. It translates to CASGTGNYGYTF.